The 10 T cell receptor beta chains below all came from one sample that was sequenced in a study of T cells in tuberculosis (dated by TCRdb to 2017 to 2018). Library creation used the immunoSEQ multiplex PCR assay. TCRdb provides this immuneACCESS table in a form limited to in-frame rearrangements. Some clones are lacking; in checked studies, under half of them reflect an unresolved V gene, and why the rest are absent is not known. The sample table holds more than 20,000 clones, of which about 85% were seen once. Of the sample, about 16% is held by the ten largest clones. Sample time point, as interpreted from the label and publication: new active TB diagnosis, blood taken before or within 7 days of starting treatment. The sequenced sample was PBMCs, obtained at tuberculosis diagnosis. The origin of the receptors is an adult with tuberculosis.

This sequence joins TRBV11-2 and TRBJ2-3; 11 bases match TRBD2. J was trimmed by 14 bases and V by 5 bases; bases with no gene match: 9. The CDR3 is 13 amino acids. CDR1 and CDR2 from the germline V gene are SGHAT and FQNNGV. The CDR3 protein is CASSPGTSGPRYF. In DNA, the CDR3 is TGTGCCAGCAGCCCTGGGACTAGCGGACCAAGGTATTTT.

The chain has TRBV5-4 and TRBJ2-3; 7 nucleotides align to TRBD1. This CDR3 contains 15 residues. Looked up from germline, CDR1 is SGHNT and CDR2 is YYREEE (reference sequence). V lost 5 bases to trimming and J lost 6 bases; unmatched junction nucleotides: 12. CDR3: CASSLTQGRSDTQYF. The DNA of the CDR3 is TGTGCCAGCAGTTTAACACAGGGGCGATCTGATACGCAGTATTTT.

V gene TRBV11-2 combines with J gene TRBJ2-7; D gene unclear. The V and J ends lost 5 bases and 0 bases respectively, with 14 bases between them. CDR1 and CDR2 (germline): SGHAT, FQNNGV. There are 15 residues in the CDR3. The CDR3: CASSPVPLLSYEQYF. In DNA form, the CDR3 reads TGTGCCAGCAGCCCCGTGCCGCTACTCTCCTACGAGCAGTACTTC. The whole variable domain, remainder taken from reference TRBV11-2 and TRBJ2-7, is EAGVAQSPRYKIIEKRQSVAFWCNPISGHATLYWYQQILGQGPKLLIQFQNNGVVDDSQLPKDRFSAERLKGVDSTLKIQPAKLEDSAVYLCASSPVPLLSYEQYFGPGTRLTVT.

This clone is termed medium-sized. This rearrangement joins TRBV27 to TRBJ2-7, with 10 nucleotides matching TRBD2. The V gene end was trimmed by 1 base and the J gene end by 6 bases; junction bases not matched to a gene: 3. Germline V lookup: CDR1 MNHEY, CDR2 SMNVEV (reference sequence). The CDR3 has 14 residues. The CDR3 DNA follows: TGTGCCAGCAGTTTATTAGCGGGAGGATCCGAGCAGTACTTC. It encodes CASSLLAGGSEQYF.

The CDR3 loop is CASSQKGEVTEQYF. CDR3 nucleotide sequence: TGCGCCAGCAGCCAAAAGGGGGAAGTGACCGAGCAGTACTTC. The V and J genes are TRBV5-1 and TRBJ2-7; D possibly corresponds to TRBD1 (6 bases). Germline V gives CDR1 SGHRS, CDR2 YFSETQ. This CDR3 contains 14 residues. The V end lost 4 bases, the J end lost 6 bases, and 17 bases lay between the germline ends.

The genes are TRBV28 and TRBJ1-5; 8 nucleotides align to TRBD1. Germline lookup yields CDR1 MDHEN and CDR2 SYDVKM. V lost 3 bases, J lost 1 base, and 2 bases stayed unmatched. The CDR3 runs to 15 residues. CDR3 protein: CASSFNRGSNQPQHF. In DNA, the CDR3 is TGTGCCAGCAGTTTCAACAGGGGGAGCAATCAGCCCCAGCATTTT.

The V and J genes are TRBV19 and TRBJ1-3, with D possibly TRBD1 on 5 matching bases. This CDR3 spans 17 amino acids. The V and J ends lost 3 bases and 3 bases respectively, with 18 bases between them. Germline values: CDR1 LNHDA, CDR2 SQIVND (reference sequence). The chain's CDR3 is CASSISGGIAHGNTIYF. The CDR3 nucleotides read TGTGCCAGTAGTATCTCCGGGGGGATAGCCCATGGAAACACCATATATTTT.

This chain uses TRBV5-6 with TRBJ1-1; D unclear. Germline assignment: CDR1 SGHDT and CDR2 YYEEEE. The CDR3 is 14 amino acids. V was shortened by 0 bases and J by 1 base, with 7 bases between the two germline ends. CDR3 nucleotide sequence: TGTGCCAGCAGCTTGGTCGGTAGGAACACTGAAGCTTTCTTT. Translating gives CASSLVGRNTEAFF. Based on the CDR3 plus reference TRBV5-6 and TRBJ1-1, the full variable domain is DAGVTQSPTHLIKTRGQQVTLRCSPKSGHDTVSWYQQALGQGPQFIFQYYEEEERQRGNFPDRFSGHQFPNYSSELNVNALLLGDSALYLCASSLVGRNTEAFFGQGTRLTVV.

This CDR3 is CASSYYRSTDTQYF. The CDR3 DNA is TGTGCCAGCAGTTATTACAGAAGCACAGATACGCAGTATTTT. V and J are TRBV6-5 and TRBJ2-3; D is undetermined. Germline CDR1 MNHEY, CDR2 SVGAGI. This CDR3 comprises 14 residues. Trimming pared 3 bases from V and 0 bases from J, leaving 7 bases between.

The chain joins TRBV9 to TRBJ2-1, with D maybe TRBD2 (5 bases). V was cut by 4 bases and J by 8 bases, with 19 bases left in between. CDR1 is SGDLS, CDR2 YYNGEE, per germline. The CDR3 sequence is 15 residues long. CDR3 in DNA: TGTGCCAGCAGCCAACCCGGGATAAGTGTCGATGAGCAGTTCTTC. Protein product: CASSQPGISVDEQFF.